Each of the 25 T cell receptor beta chains below was sequenced from the same sample in a study of blood T cell repertoires in COVID-19. The repertoire was sequenced with immunoSEQ multiplex PCR; TCRdb's copy has only in-frame clones and lacks some. The sample lists about 130,000 clones, roughly four fifths occurring once. Sequencing was carried out using peripheral blood. These TCRs come from a man under 40 with COVID-19, enrolled during active disease.

The chain carries TRBV28 and TRBJ1-1; no clear D. Trimming stripped 7 bases from V and 6 bases from J, with 15 bases between. This CDR3 is built from 13 residues. Germline loops: CDR1 MDHEN, CDR2 SYDVKM. This chain's CDR3 is CASKGGEWSEAFF. CDR3 nucleotide sequence: TGTGCCAGCAAGGGTGGGGAGTGGTCTGAAGCTTTCTTT.

This clone was detected once. The V call is TRBV10-2, the J call TRBJ2-3, with 9 nucleotides matching TRBD2. CDR3 length: 16 residues. Per the germline V gene, CDR1 is WSHSY and CDR2 is SAAADI. Trimming took 3 bases from V and 2 from J; bases not matched to a gene: 6. CDR3 nucleotides: TGCGCCAGCAGTGAAGGGACTAGCCGTTTCACAGATACGCAGTATTTT. Protein: CASSEGTSRFTDTQYF.

In regard to this clone: This specimen includes other DNA sequences encoding the same CDR3. The chain links TRBV6-6 to TRBJ1-5; no reliable D call. V was cut by 5 bases and J by 5 bases, with 7 bases left in between. Germline CDR1 MNHNY, CDR2 SVGAGI (reference sequence). The CDR3 is 12 residues long. The CDR3 region is CASSTDYQPQHF. In DNA form, the CDR3 reads TGTGCCAGCAGTACGGACTATCAGCCCCAGCATTTT.

The chain couples TRBV4-1 to TRBJ2-7; 8 nucleotides match TRBD2. The J segment lost 2 bases and the V segment lost 3 bases, leaving 9 bases of the junction unmatched. The CDR3 is 16 residues long. CDR1 is MGHRA, CDR2 YSYEKL, per germline. The CDR3 DNA reads TGCGCCAGCAGCCAGTTACCCGGGACTAGGGCCTACGAGCAGTACTTC. Protein product: CASSQLPGTRAYEQYF.

This chain connects TRBV5-4 to TRBJ2-7; 7 bases map to TRBD1. CDR3 length equals 15 residues. CDR1 and CDR2 from the germline V gene are SGHNT and YYREEE (reference sequence). The V gene end was trimmed by 2 bases and the J gene end by 3 bases; junction bases not matched to a gene: 8. The chain's CDR3 is CASSFRGQAYYEQYF. Here the CDR3 DNA reads TGTGCCAGCAGCTTTCGCGGACAGGCCTACTACGAGCAGTACTTC.

This chain connects TRBV4-2 to TRBJ1-1, with a tentative D call TRBD1 (5 bases). Germline assignment: CDR1 LGHNA and CDR2 YNFKEQ. Trimming cost V 0 bases and J 4 bases, with 18 bases left between them. The CDR3 runs to 17 residues. In DNA, the CDR3 is TGTGCCAGCAGCCAAGAGGTTACAGGCCCTTGGGGCACTGAAGCTTTCTTT. Protein: CASSQEVTGPWGTEAFF.

The chain combines TRBV19 with TRBJ1-2, with 7 bases fitting TRBD1. The CDR3 sequence is 13 residues long. The germline V gene has CDR1 LNHDA and CDR2 SQIVND (reference sequence). With 5 bases clipped from V and 2 bases from J, the junction kept 2 bases outside the gene matches. The CDR3 loop reads CASSEQGNYGYTF. CDR3 sequence (DNA): TGTGCCAGTAGTGAACAGGGGAACTATGGCTACACCTTC.

V and J are TRBV30 and TRBJ2-2, with D perhaps TRBD1 (7 bases). Germline V lookup: CDR1 GTSNPN, CDR2 SVGIG (reference sequence). The V end lost 8 bases, the J end lost 2 bases, and 21 bases lay between the germline ends. The length of the CDR3 is 16 residues. The CDR3 is CAAGARRGLNTGELFF. Here the CDR3 DNA reads TGTGCCGCCGGAGCGAGGAGGGGGCTTAACACCGGGGAGCTGTTTTTT.

The rearrangement uses TRBV2 and TRBJ2-6; tentatively, D is TRBD1 (6 bases). CDR1 is SNHLY and CDR2 is FYNNEI in the germline V gene. V was clipped by 4 bases and J by 0 bases, with 13 bases between them. This CDR3 comprises 17 residues. The CDR3: CASSVNRELSGANVLTF. Here the CDR3 DNA reads TGTGCCAGCAGTGTTAACAGGGAGCTCTCTGGGGCCAACGTCCTGACTTTC.

The chain recombines TRBV30 with TRBJ1-1, with TRBD1 matching over 8 bases. The J segment lost 8 bases and the V segment lost 2 bases, leaving 1 base of the junction unmatched. The length of the CDR3 is 11 residues. Germline loops: CDR1 GTSNPN, CDR2 SVGIG (reference sequence). CDR3 in amino acids: CAWSRTGEAFF. The CDR3 nucleotides are TGTGCCTGGAGTAGGACAGGGGAAGCTTTCTTT.

This chain connects TRBV7-2 to TRBJ2-5, with D tentatively TRBD1 (6 bases). The CDR3 consists of 15 residues. Germline V gene sequence: CDR1 SGHTA, CDR2 FQGNSA. The V and J ends lost 2 bases and 5 bases respectively, with 15 bases between them. The CDR3 is CASSLPQGRVETQYF. In nucleotides, the CDR3 is TGTGCCAGCAGCTTACCACAGGGAAGGGTTGAGACCCAGTACTTC. Based on the CDR3 plus reference TRBV7-2 and TRBJ2-5, the full variable domain is GAGVSQSPSNKVTEKGKDVELRCDPISGHTALYWYRQSLGQGLEFLIYFQGNSAPDKSGLPSDRFSAERTGGSVSTLTIQRTQQEDSAVYLCASSLPQGRVETQYFGPGTRLLVL.

The rearrangement uses TRBV13 and TRBJ1-6; 9 bases map to TRBD1. V trimming: 4 bases; J trimming: 4 bases; junction bases outside the gene matches: 2. CDR1 and CDR2 (germline): PRHDT, FYEKMQ (reference sequence). The CDR3 runs 15 residues. The DNA of the CDR3 is TGTGCCAGCAGCTCGGGACAGGGTTATAATTCACCCCTCCACTTT. Its protein product is CASSSGQGYNSPLHF. The entire variable domain, with the rest obtained from reference TRBV13 and TRBJ1-6, is as follows: AAGVIQSPRHLIKEKRETATLKCYPIPRHDTVYWYQQGPGQDPQFLISFYEKMQSDKGSIPDRFSAQQFSDYHSELNMSSLELGDSALYFCASSSGQGYNSPLHFGNGTRLTVT.

This chain connects TRBV4-1 to TRBJ1-3, with D unresolved. The V and J ends lost 1 base and 0 bases respectively, with 10 bases between them. The CDR3 extends over 16 amino acids. The germline CDR1 and CDR2 sequences are MGHRA and YSYEKL. The CDR3, as DNA: TGCGCCAGCAGCCAAGTAACGGAGAGCTCTGGAAACACCATATATTTT. Amino acid sequence: CASSQVTESSGNTIYF.

Concerning this clone: Other nucleotide sequences from this sample produce the same CDR3. This chain joins TRBV18 and TRBJ2-2, with TRBD2 matching 13 bases. Germline CDR1 KGHSH, CDR2 LQKENI. J was trimmed by 5 bases and V by 1 base; bases with no gene match: 1. The CDR3 spans 16 residues. CDR3 nucleotide sequence: TGTGCCAGCTCACCACGGACTAGCGGGAGAACCGGGGAGCTGTTTTTT. It specifies CASSPRTSGRTGELFF.

The rearrangement links TRBV18 to TRBJ1-1; unclear D gene. Trimming pared 2 bases from V and 4 bases from J, leaving 8 bases between. Per the germline V gene, CDR1 is KGHSH and CDR2 is LQKENI. The CDR3 totals 13 residues. CDR3 sequence: CASSPGQATEAFF. The CDR3 DNA sequence: TGTGCCAGCTCACCAGGGCAGGCCACTGAAGCTTTCTTT.

This clone occurred once. The chain is built from TRBV27 and TRBJ2-1; weak D call: TRBD2 (6 bases). The CDR3 is made up of 13 amino acids. V lost 8 bases and J lost 1, with 9 bases in between. Per germline, CDR1 MNHEY and CDR2 SMNVEV (reference sequence). The CDR3 DNA reads as TGTGCCAGCCTTGGACTATCCTACAATGAGCAGTTCTTC. Protein sequence: CASLGLSYNEQFF.

This clone came up a few times. The chain uses TRBV28 and TRBJ1-5; no definite D call. The germline V gene has CDR1 MDHEN and CDR2 SYDVKM. The CDR3 covers 16 residues. With 1 base removed from V and 0 bases from J, the gap between germline ends came to 10 bases. CDR3 sequence reads: CASSLYLSYSNQPQHF. The CDR3 DNA is TGTGCCAGCAGTTTATACCTTTCCTATAGCAATCAGCCCCAGCATTTT.

The rearrangement links TRBV11-3 to TRBJ2-2, with D hard to call. The ends were cut back, 1 base at V and 1 base at J, with 7 bases in the middle. Germline V lookup: CDR1 SGHNT, CDR2 YENEEA. CDR3 length: 15 residues. This CDR3 reads CASSLVVENTGELFF. The CDR3 DNA reads as TGTGCCAGCAGCTTAGTAGTCGAGAACACCGGGGAGCTGTTTTTT.

The V call is TRBV27, the J call TRBJ2-7; D possibly corresponds to TRBD1 (5 bases). Deletions cut 4 bases from V and 3 bases from J, with 10 bases between. Germline values: CDR1 MNHEY, CDR2 SMNVEV (reference sequence). The CDR3 contains 13 residues. Written as DNA, the CDR3 is TGTGCCAGCAGTTCAGGGATGGGCTACGAGCAGTACTTC. Amino acids: CASSSGMGYEQYF.

This chain links TRBV11-2 with TRBJ1-5, with 7 positions matching TRBD1. The V and J ends lost 5 bases and 5 bases, in that order; junction bases with no gene match: 9. Germline-derived CDR1 and CDR2 are SGHAT and FQNNGV. The CDR3 spans 15 residues. DNA for the CDR3: TGTGCCAGCAGCCAACAGGGGATGGCGGATCAGCCCCAGCATTTT. This codes for CASSQQGMADQPQHF.

V is TRBV5-4 and J is TRBJ2-2; 9 bases fit TRBD2. Germline V gene lookup returns CDR1 SGHNT and CDR2 YYREEE (reference sequence). The CDR3 spans 17 residues. Unmatched junction bases numbered 8, after V lost 2 bases and J lost 3 bases. As DNA, the CDR3 is TGTGCCAGCAGCTTTATAGGCGGGGGGGCGTACACCGGGGAGCTGTTTTTT. Translated, it gives CASSFIGGGAYTGELFF.

This clone has just a few counts. CDR3 DNA: TGTGCCAGCAGCCGTAGACTAGCGGGAGTTGATACGCAGTATTTT. It is translated as CASSRRLAGVDTQYF. The chain links TRBV28 to TRBJ2-3, with 12 positions matching TRBD2. In germline, CDR1 is MDHEN, CDR2 SYDVKM. The CDR3 contains 15 residues. V lost 6 bases and J lost 6; bases outside the gene matches: 7.

The chain uses TRBV11-3 and TRBJ2-5, with D possibly matching TRBD1 (5 bases). Trimming stripped 5 bases from V and 5 bases from J, with 15 bases between. The length of the CDR3 is 14 residues. Germline CDR1 SGHNT, CDR2 YENEEA. CDR3 residues: CASSTHGARETQYF. In DNA form, the CDR3 reads TGTGCCAGCAGCACCCATGGGGCAAGGGAGACCCAGTACTTC.

This clone was detected only a few times. V is TRBV20-1 and J is TRBJ2-3; 8 bases are shared with TRBD2. This CDR3 contains 15 residues. From germline, CDR1 is DFQATT and CDR2 SNEGSKA (reference sequence). V lost 3 bases and J lost 2; bases outside the gene matches: 7. CDR3 nucleotides: TGCAGTGCTAGTGTGGCGGGAGGCTACACAGATACGCAGTATTTT. Its protein is CSASVAGGYTDTQYF.

V is TRBV11-2 and J is TRBJ1-1; D might be TRBD1 (6 bases). Trimming took 5 bases from V and 5 from J, leaving 15 bases between them. The CDR3 has 14 amino acids. From germline, CDR1 is SGHAT and CDR2 FQNNGV. For the CDR3, the DNA is TGTGCCAGCAGCCATTCAGGGGTGCGAACTGAAGCTTTCTTT. Residues: CASSHSGVRTEAFF.